Listed below are T cell receptor beta chains from one sample, sequenced in a study of blood T cells in healthy people across ages. TCRdb re-derived calls from the 5' RACE reads in MiXCR, one entry per CDR3 protein. Altogether 700,000 to 850,000 distinct CDR3 sequences are present, approximately 55% being singletons, with the ten largest covering about 42%. The source material was blood. The source of these receptors is a man older than 75 in good health. Both conserved end residues are part of each CDR3. A D gene is named only where the DNA matches it firmly. Clone size appears in some rows only: once, few, many, or a class for an expanded clone.

CDR3aa: CTARGYLEGCTF
CDR3nt: TGCACTGCTAGAGGCTACTTGGAGGGCTGCACCTTC
v_gene: TRBV20-1
d_gene: .
abundance: .
j_gene: TRBJ1-2

CDR3aa: CASSGVGETQYF
CDR3nt: TGTGCCAGCAGCGGCGTCGGGGAGACCCAGTACTTC
v_gene: TRBV7-9
d_gene: .
abundance: .
j_gene: TRBJ2-5

CDR3aa: CASNSGRAIETQYF
CDR3nt: TGTGCCAGTAATAGCGGGAGGGCCATAGAGACCCAGTACTTC
v_gene: TRBV19
d_gene: TRBD2
abundance: once
j_gene: TRBJ2-5

CDR3aa: CSARGASGRAYNEQFF
CDR3nt: TGCAGTGCTAGAGGGGCTAGCGGGAGGGCCTACAATGAGCAGTTCTTC
v_gene: TRBV20-1
d_gene: TRBD2
abundance: .
j_gene: TRBJ2-1

CDR3aa: CAISDGDGYTF
CDR3nt: TGTGCCATCAGTGATGGGGATGGCTACACCTTC
v_gene: TRBV10-3
d_gene: .
abundance: .
j_gene: TRBJ1-2

CDR3aa: CASSQLGTGENLGYTF
CDR3nt: TGTGCCAGCAGCCAACTGGGGACTGGGGAAAATCTCGGCTACACCTTC
v_gene: TRBV3-1
d_gene: .
abundance: .
j_gene: TRBJ1-2

CDR3aa: CASSYSTWEGYEQYF
CDR3nt: TGTGCCAGCAGTTACTCGACGTGGGAGGGCTACGAGCAGTACTTC
v_gene: TRBV6-6
d_gene: TRBD2
abundance: .
j_gene: TRBJ2-7

CDR3aa: CATRHREIGELFF
CDR3nt: TGTGCCACCAGACACAGGGAAATCGGGGAGCTGTTTTTT
v_gene: TRBV24-1
d_gene: .
abundance: .
j_gene: TRBJ2-2

CDR3aa: CSARSVAGGFNEQFF
CDR3nt: TGCAGTGCTAGATCGGTAGCGGGAGGGTTCAATGAGCAGTTCTTC
v_gene: TRBV20-1
d_gene: TRBD2
abundance: .
j_gene: TRBJ2-1

CDR3aa: CSVVSGQSSYNEQFF
CDR3nt: TGCAGCGTTGTCTCAGGTCAGAGCTCCTACAATGAGCAGTTCTTC
v_gene: TRBV29-1
d_gene: .
abundance: .
j_gene: TRBJ2-1

CDR3aa: CASSYRGNSYNEQFF
CDR3nt: TGTGCCAGCAGTTACAGGGGGAACTCCTACAATGAGCAGTTCTTC
v_gene: TRBV28
d_gene: TRBD1
abundance: .
j_gene: TRBJ2-1

CDR3aa: CASRKTGGSYEQYF
CDR3nt: TGTGCCAGCAGGAAGACAGGGGGGTCCTACGAGCAGTACTTC
v_gene: TRBV4-2
d_gene: TRBD1
abundance: .
j_gene: TRBJ2-7

CDR3aa: CASRGPGTSGRSEQYF
CDR3nt: TGTGCCAGCAGAGGTCCCGGGACTAGCGGGAGGTCTGAGCAGTACTTC
v_gene: TRBV12-3/TRBV12-4
d_gene: TRBD2
abundance: .
j_gene: TRBJ2-4

CDR3aa: CAITGAGNTEAFF
CDR3nt: TGTGCCATCACCGGCGCGGGAAACACTGAAGCTTTCTTT
v_gene: TRBV10-3
d_gene: .
abundance: .
j_gene: TRBJ1-1